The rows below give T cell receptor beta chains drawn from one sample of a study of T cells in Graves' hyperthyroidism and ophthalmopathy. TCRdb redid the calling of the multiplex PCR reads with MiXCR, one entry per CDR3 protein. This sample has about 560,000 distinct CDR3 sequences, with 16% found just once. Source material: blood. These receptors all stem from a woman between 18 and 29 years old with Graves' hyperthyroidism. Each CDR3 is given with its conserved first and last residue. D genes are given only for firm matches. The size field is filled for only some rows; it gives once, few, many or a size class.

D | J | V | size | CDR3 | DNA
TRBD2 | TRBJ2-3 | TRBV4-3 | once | CASSQLNPGLAGGRTDTQYF | TGCGCCAGCAGCCAACTTAATCCGGGACTAGCGGGGGGCCGCACAGATACGCAGTATTTT
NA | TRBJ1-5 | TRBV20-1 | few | CSAGASFWKAYNQPQHF | TGCAGTGCGGGGGCGTCTTTTTGGAAGGCTTACAATCAGCCCCAGCATTTT
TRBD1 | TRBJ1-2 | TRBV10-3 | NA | CANFGQDYGYTF | TGTGCCAACTTTGGACAGGACTACGGCTACACCTTC
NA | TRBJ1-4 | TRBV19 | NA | CASSSMGRGEKLFF | TGTGCCAGTAGTTCTATGGGAAGGGGTGAAAAACTGTTTTTT
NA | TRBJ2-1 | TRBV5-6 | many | CASSIPRSAALEQFF | TGTGCCAGCAGCATCCCTAGAAGTGCGGCTTTGGAGCAGTTCTTC
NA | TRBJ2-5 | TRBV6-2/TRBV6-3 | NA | CASIRRSGETQYF | TGTGCCAGCATTAGGAGAAGTGGAGAGACCCAGTACTTC
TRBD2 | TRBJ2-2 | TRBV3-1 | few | CASSQVAGGGTGELFF | TGTGCCAGCAGCCAAGTTGCGGGGGGGGGTACCGGGGAGCTGTTTTTT
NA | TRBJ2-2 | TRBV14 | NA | CAISQGRTFLAGELFF | TGTGCCATCAGCCAAGGAAGGACATTTTTAGCCGGGGAGCTGTTTTTT
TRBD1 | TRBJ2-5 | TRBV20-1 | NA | CSARDPRGQGETQYF | TGCAGTGCTAGAGATCCTAGGGGGCAGGGGGAGACCCAGTACTTC
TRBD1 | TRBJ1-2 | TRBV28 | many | CASLGERTGGIIYGYTF | TGTGCCAGCCTCGGGGAGCGGACAGGGGGCATTATCTATGGCTACACCTTC
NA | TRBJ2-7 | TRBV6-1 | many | CASSGSARASEQYF | TGTGCCAGCAGCGGGTCGGCCCGGGCAAGCGAGCAGTACTTC
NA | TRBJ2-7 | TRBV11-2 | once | CASSLEASPTYEQYF | TGTGCCAGCAGCTTAGAGGCTAGTCCGACCTACGAGCAGTACTTC
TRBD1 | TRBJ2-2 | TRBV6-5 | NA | CASSYLLGTGGPGELFF | TGTGCCAGCAGTTACTTGCTCGGGACAGGGGGTCCCGGGGAGCTGTTTTTT
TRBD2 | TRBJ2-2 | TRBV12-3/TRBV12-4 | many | CASSPGTRSNTGELFF | TGTGCCAGCAGCCCCGGGACTAGATCGAACACCGGGGAGCTGTTTTTT
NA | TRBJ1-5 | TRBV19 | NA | CASIQLGTSQPQHF | TGTGCCAGTATTCAACTCGGGACAAGTCAGCCCCAGCATTTT
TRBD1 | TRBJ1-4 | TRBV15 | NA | CATSPRDRGEKLFF | TGTGCCACCAGCCCCCGGGACAGGGGTGAAAAACTGTTTTTT
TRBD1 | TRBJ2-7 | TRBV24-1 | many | CATSAGQIHEQYF | TGTGCCACCAGTGCGGGACAGATTCACGAGCAGTACTTC
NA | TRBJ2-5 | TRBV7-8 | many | CASSPGFQETQYF | TGTGCCAGCAGCCCAGGATTCCAAGAGACCCAGTACTTC
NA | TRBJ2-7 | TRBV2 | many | CASTGGSQGTNEQYF | TGTGCCAGCACCGGCGGTTCCCAGGGGACCAACGAGCAGTACTTC
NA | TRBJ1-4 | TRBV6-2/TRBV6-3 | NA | CASSYTVEKLFF | TGTGCCAGCAGTTATACCGTTGAAAAACTGTTTTTT
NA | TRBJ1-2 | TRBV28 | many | CASRPTGARHYGYTF | TGTGCCAGCAGACCGACGGGGGCGCGACACTATGGCTACACCTTC
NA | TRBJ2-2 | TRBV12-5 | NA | CASGLTPTGPNTGELFF | TGTGCTAGTGGTTTGACCCCAACAGGGCCGAACACCGGGGAGCTGTTTTTT
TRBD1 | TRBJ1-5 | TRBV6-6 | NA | CVSSYSTGGSYSNQPQHF | TGTGTCAGCAGTTACTCGACAGGGGGATCATATAGCAATCAGCCCCAGCATTTT
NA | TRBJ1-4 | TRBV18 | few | CASSPQGSEKLFF | TGTGCCAGCTCACCCCAGGGTTCGGAAAAACTGTTTTTT
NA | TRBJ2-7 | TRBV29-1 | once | CSVVGPSNEQYF | TGCAGCGTTGTTGGCCCTTCAAACGAGCAGTACTTC
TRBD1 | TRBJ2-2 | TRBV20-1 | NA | CSARDFGQGYTGELFF | TGCAGTGCTAGAGATTTCGGACAGGGGTACACCGGGGAGCTGTTTTTT
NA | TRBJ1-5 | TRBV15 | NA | CATSREGGGGGPQPQHF | TGTGCCACCAGCAGAGAGGGGGGCGGGGGGGGTCCTCAGCCCCAGCATTTT
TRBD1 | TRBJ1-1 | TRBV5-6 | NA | CASARDRTFNTEAFF | TGTGCCAGCGCTCGGGACAGGACCTTTAACACTGAAGCTTTCTTT
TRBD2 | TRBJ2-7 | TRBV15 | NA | CATSRKTSGSSYEQYF | TGTGCCACCAGCAGAAAGACTAGCGGGAGCTCCTACGAGCAGTACTTC
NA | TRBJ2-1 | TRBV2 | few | CAYGKDNEQFF | TGTGCCTATGGCAAAGACAATGAGCAGTTCTTC
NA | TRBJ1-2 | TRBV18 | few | CASSPAAGGYGYTF | TGTGCCAGCTCACCGGCGGCAGGAGGGTATGGCTACACCTTC
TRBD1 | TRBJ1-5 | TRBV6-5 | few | CASSSPTGTGGTYSNQPQHF | TGTGCCAGCAGTTCGCCAACCGGGACAGGGGGCACGTATAGCAATCAGCCCCAGCATTTT
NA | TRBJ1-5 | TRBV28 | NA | CASRLMGGGNQPQHF | TGTGCCAGCAGGCTAATGGGGGGGGGAAATCAGCCCCAGCATTTT
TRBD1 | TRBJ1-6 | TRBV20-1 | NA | CSAKGTDNSPLHF | TGCAGTGCTAAAGGGACAGATAATTCACCCCTCCACTTT
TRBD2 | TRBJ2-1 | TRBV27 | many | CASSPPGLAERNEQFF | TGTGCCAGCAGTCCCCCGGGACTAGCTGAACGGAATGAGCAGTTCTTC
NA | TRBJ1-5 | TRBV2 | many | CASRQQGIKAQPQHF | TGTGCCAGCAGGCAGCAGGGAATTAAGGCTCAGCCCCAGCATTTT
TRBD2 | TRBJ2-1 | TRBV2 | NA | CASSASGGANEQFF | TGTGCCAGCAGTGCTAGCGGGGGGGCAAATGAGCAGTTCTTC
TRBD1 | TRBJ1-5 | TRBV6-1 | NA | CASIHRTGRDQPQHF | TGTGCCAGCATTCACCGGACAGGGCGGGATCAGCCCCAGCATTTT
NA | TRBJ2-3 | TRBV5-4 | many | CASSKEGGTDTQYF | TGTGCCAGCAGCAAAGAGGGGGGCACAGATACGCAGTATTTT
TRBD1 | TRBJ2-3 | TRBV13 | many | CASSFTGTGGRDTQYF | TGTGCCAGCAGCTTCACCGGGACAGGGGGGAGAGATACGCAGTATTTT
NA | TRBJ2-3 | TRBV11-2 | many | CASSLDLLAPGTDTQYF | TGTGCCAGCAGCTTAGATCTCCTAGCCCCTGGCACAGATACGCAGTATTTT
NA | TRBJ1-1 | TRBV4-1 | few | CASSQVRGMAEAFF | TGCGCCAGCAGCCAAGTGAGGGGGATGGCTGAAGCTTTCTTT
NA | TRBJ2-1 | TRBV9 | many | CASSARFQGTHNEQFF | TGTGCCAGCAGCGCCAGGTTCCAGGGAACACACAATGAGCAGTTCTTC
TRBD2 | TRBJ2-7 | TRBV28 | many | CASSLWSGGAREQYF | TGTGCCAGCAGTTTATGGAGCGGGGGCGCGCGCGAGCAGTACTTC
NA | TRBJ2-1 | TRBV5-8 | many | CASSFRASPLPNEQFF | TGTGCCAGCAGCTTTCGGGCTAGCCCCCTACCTAATGAGCAGTTCTTC